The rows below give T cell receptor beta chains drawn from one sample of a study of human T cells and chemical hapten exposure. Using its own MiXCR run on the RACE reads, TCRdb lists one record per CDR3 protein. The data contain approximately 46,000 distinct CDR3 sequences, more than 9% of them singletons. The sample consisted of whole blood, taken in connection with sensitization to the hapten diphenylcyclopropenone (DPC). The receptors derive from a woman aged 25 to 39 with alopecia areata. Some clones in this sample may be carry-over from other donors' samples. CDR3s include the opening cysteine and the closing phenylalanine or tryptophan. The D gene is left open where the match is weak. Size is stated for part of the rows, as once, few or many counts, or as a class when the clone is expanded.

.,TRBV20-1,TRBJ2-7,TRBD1,CSAPTGETYEQYF,TGCAGTGCCCCGACAGGGGAAACCTACGAGCAGTACTTC
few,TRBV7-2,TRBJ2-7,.,CASSRAGARYEQYF,TGTGCCAGCAGCCGTGCCGGGGCTCGCTACGAGCAGTACTTC
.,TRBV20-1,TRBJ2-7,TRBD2,CSAPDPGGENYEQYF,TGCAGTGCTCCAGACCCGGGGGGGGAAAACTACGAGCAGTACTTC
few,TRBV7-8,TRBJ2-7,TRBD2,CASSLEGGGAYEQYF,TGTGCCAGCAGCTTAGAGGGCGGGGGGGCCTACGAGCAGTACTTC
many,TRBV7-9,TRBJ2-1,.,CASSLRTKINEQFF,TGTGCCAGCAGCTTAAGGACCAAGATTAATGAGCAGTTCTTC
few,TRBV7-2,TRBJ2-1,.,CASSSGRYNEQFF,TGTGCCAGCAGCTCGGGACGGTACAATGAGCAGTTCTTC
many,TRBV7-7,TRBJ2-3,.,CASSKTRGADTQYF,TGTGCCAGCAGCAAAACGAGGGGGGCAGATACGCAGTATTTT
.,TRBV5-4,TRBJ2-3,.,CASSLLDRGNTDTQYF,TGTGCCAGCAGCTTGTTGGACAGAGGTAACACAGATACGCAGTATTTT
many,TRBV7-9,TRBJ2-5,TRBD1,CASSIRQGYETQYF,TGTGCCAGCAGCATCCGACAGGGATACGAGACCCAGTACTTC
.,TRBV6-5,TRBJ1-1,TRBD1,CASGRGGGNTEAFF,TGTGCCTCAGGCCGAGGGGGCGGAAACACTGAAGCTTTCTTT
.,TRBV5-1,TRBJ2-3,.,CASSPGHVLTGGTDTQYF,TGCGCCAGCAGCCCTGGCCACGTCCTAACGGGGGGCACAGATACGCAGTATTTT
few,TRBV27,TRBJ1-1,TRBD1,CASSPRLRGRRNTEAFF,TGTGCCAGCAGTCCCCGTTTGAGGGGGCGAAGGAACACTGAAGCTTTCTTT
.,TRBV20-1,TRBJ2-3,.,CSLLAGDEADTQYF,TGCAGCCTTCTTGCAGGGGATGAAGCAGATACGCAGTATTTT
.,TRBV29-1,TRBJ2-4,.,CSVEEQLAKNIQYF,TGCAGCGTTGAAGAGCAGTTAGCCAAAAACATTCAGTACTTC
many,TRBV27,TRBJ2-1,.,CASSPIGGSNPNEQFF,TGTGCCAGCAGTCCTATCGGAGGTAGCAACCCCAATGAGCAGTTCTTC
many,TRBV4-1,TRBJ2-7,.,CASSQGREGEQYF,TGCGCCAGCAGCCAAGGCAGGGAAGGCGAGCAGTACTTC
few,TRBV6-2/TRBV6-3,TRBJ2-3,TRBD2,CASLRVLAGDTDTQYF,TGTGCCAGTTTGAGGGTCCTCGCGGGGGACACAGATACGCAGTATTTT
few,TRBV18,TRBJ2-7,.,CASSETSYEQYF,TGTGCCAGCTCCGAAACCTCCTACGAGCAGTACTTC
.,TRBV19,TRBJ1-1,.,CATLRHPEAFF,TGTGCCACCCTAAGGCATCCTGAAGCTTTCTTT
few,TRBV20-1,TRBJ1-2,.,CSASPGGSNYGYTF,TGCAGTGCTAGCCCCGGGGGATCTAACTATGGCTACACCTTC
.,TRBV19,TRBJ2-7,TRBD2,CASRSLLAGSSYEQYF,TGTGCCAGTAGGAGCCTACTAGCGGGCTCTTCCTACGAGCAGTACTTC
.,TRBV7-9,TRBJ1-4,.,CASSLVDRKLFF,TGTGCCAGCAGCTTAGTCGACAGAAAACTGTTTTTT
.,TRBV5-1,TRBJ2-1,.,CASSFGQLSEQFF,TGCGCCAGCAGCTTTGGGCAGTTATCTGAGCAGTTCTTC
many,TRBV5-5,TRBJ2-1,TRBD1,CASSLRQGAYNEQFF,TGTGCCAGCAGCTTGAGACAGGGAGCCTACAATGAGCAGTTCTTC
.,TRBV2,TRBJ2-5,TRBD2,CASRVAGGPWETQYF,TGTGCCAGCAGGGTAGCGGGGGGGCCTTGGGAGACCCAGTACTTC
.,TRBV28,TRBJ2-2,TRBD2,CASSLPGGPKELFF,TGTGCCAGCAGTTTACCGGGGGGGCCGAAGGAGCTGTTTTTT
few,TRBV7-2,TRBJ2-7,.,CASSSGGVAYEQYF,TGTGCCAGCAGCTCCGGAGGAGTGGCGTACGAGCAGTATTTC
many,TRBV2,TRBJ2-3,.,CASSEGGDTQYF,TGTGCCAGCAGTGAAGGGGGAGATACGCAGTATTTT
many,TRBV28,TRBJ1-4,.,CASSLRPEKLFF,TGTGCCAGCAGCTTAAGACCCGAAAAACTGTTTTTT
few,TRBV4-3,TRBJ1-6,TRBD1,CASSQNRQGVFGSPLHF,TGCGCCAGCAGCCAGAACAGACAGGGGGTATTCGGATCACCCCTCCACTTT
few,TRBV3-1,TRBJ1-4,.,CASSHRGGTEKLFF,TGTGCCAGCAGCCATCGGGGGGGGACTGAAAAACTGTTTTTT
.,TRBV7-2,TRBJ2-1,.,CASSLWTREQFF,TGTGCCAGCAGCTTATGGACGCGCGAGCAGTTCTTC
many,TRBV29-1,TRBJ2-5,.,CSAERMLGETQYF,TGCAGCGCTGAACGGATGTTAGGGGAGACCCAGTACTTC
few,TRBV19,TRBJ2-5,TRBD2,CASSIRLAGQETQYF,TGTGCCAGTAGTATTCGACTAGCGGGGCAAGAGACCCAGTACTTC
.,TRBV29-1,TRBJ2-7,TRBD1,CSVYGQGYEQYF,TGCAGCGTTTACGGACAGGGGTACGAGCAGTACTTC
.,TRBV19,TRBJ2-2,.,CASSIKSGTNTGELFF,TGTGCCAGTAGTATAAAGTCGGGTACTAACACCGGGGAGCTGTTTTTT
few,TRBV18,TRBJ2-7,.,CASSPGTNYEQYF,TGTGCCAGCTCACCAGGGACAAACTACGAGCAGTACTTC
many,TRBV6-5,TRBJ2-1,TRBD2,CASRVAGSSYNEQFF,TGTGCCAGCCGGGTAGCGGGAAGCTCCTACAATGAGCAGTTCTTC
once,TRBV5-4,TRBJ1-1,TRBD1,CASSPDRDSANTEAFF,TGTGCCAGCAGCCCTGACCGGGACAGCGCGAACACTGAAGCTTTCTTT
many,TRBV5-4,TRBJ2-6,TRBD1,CASSFRDRGSGANVLTF,TGTGCCAGCAGCTTCCGGGACAGGGGGTCTGGGGCCAACGTCCTGACTTTC
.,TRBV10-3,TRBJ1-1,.,CAISARQENTEAFF,TGTGCCATCAGTGCCAGACAGGAGAACACTGAAGCTTTCTTT
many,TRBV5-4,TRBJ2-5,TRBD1,CASSLDRVQETQYF,TGTGCCAGCAGTTTGGACAGGGTACAAGAGACCCAGTACTTC
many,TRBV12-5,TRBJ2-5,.,CASKHSDQETQYF,TGTGCTAGTAAGCACTCGGATCAAGAGACCCAGTACTTC
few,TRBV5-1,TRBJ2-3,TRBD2,CASRTSASTDTQYF,TGCGCCAGCAGAACTAGCGCTAGCACAGATACGCAGTATTTT
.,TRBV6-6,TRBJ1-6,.,CASSLDEGITSPLHF,TGTGCCAGCAGCCTGGACGAGGGGATCACTTCACCCCTCCACTTT